The 25 T cell receptor beta chains in this list originate from one sample, sequenced in a study of regulatory T cells in long-lasting Graves disease. Time point in this sample: newly diagnosed GD, antithyroid drugs for less than 3 months. Following extraction of RNA from PBMCs, that RNA was used to make the TCR library. Combining iRepertoire HTBI primers with Arm-PCR of CDR3 regions, the authors built TCR beta libraries. TCRdb re-derived calls from the multiplex PCR reads in MiXCR, one entry per CDR3 protein. The sample includes 200,000 to 250,000 distinct CDR3 sequences, 15% to 20% of them seen just once. Specimen: peripheral blood mononuclear cells (PBMCs), collected at new diagnosis, from a patient treated with antithyroid drugs. The source of these receptors is a female donor with Graves disease.

The chain couples TRBV4-1 to TRBJ1-4; 9 bases line up with TRBD1. This CDR3 contains 14 residues. Germline V CDR1 and CDR2: MGHRA, YSYEKL. The V and J ends lost 7 bases and 6 bases, in that order; junction bases with no gene match: 6. The CDR3 here is CASKPQGAYEKLFF. CDR3 sequence (DNA): TGCGCCAGCAAACCACAGGGGGCGTATGAAAAACTGTTTTTT.

On this clonotype: A read error may explain this, as a much larger clone is one base away. This rearrangement joins TRBV4-1 to TRBJ1-2; 7 bases align to TRBD1. The CDR3 is 16 residues long. The germline V gene has CDR1 MGHRA and CDR2 YSYEKL. The CDR3 is CDSSQLPGQKNYGYTF. In nucleotides, the CDR3 is TGCGACAGCAGCCAATTGCCGGGACAGAAGAACTATGGCTACACCTTC.

About this clonotype itself: One base separates it from a far larger clone, so it is likely a read error. The CDR3 bases are TGTGCCAGCAGTCAATCCAGGCTACGTCCGGGGAACAATGGGCAGTTCTTC. Its translation is CASSQSRLRPGNNGQFF. This chain uses TRBV2 with TRBJ2-4; tentatively, D is TRBD2 (5 bases). The assigned J gene may be wrong: the sequence end matches TRBJ2-1 better. The CDR3 consists of 17 residues. The germline CDR1 and CDR2 sequences are SNHLY and FYNNEI.

The sample holds many counts of this clonotype. CDR3 in amino acids: CASALGGTGKNEQYF. CDR3 coding DNA: TGTGCCAGCGCCCTGGGCGGGACAGGCAAGAACGAGCAGTACTTC. V gene TRBV12-3 or TRBV12-4 combines with J gene TRBJ2-7; 8 bases align to TRBD1. The CDR3 covers 15 residues. Trimming took 8 bases from V and 5 from J; bases not matched to a gene: 14.

The chain has TRBV3-1 and TRBJ1-2; 7 bases map to TRBD1. The V and J ends lost 6 bases and 10 bases, in that order; junction bases with no gene match: 11. The CDR3 contains 13 residues. Germline V gene data show CDR1 as LGHDT and CDR2 as YNNKEL (reference sequence). The CDR3: CASSCGQEGPYTF. The CDR3 DNA sequence: TGTGCCAGCAGTTGCGGACAGGAAGGGCCCTACACCTTC.

This clonotype was picked up many times. V and J are TRBV6-2 or TRBV6-3 and TRBJ2-6; 9 bases line up with TRBD1. Per the germline V gene, CDR1 is MNHEY and CDR2 is SVGEGT. V dropped 5 bases and J dropped 0; count of bases not matched to a gene: 5. The CDR3 extends over 17 amino acids. The CDR3 reads CASSPTGGLSGANVLTF. The CDR3 DNA sequence: TGTGCCAGCAGTCCCACAGGGGGCCTCTCTGGGGCCAACGTCCTGACTTTC.

There are many counts of this clonotype. This chain joins TRBV12-3 or TRBV12-4 and TRBJ2-7; D not certain. This CDR3 has 11 residues. Trimming stripped 8 bases from V and 7 bases from J, with 12 bases between. For the CDR3, the DNA is TGTGCCAGCGGTCTTAGTTGGGAGCAGTACTTC. It translates to CASGLSWEQYF.

This clonotype came up a few times. The rearrangement links TRBV19 to TRBJ1-2, with D perhaps TRBD1 (6 bases). Germline V gene lookup returns CDR1 LNHDA and CDR2 SQIVND (reference sequence). V lost 2 bases and J 8 bases, leaving 12 bases between the germline ends. CDR3 length equals 13 residues. CDR3 coding DNA: TGTGCCAGTAGTATACGATCAGGGGTAGGCTACACCTTC. Translated, it gives CASSIRSGVGYTF.

In its sample, this clonotype was seen many times. This chain joins TRBV2 and TRBJ2-1; maybe TRBD1 (5 bases). The ends were cut back, 8 bases at V and 11 bases at J, with 13 bases in the middle. The V gene's germline CDR1 is SNHLY and CDR2 FYNNEI. The CDR3 runs to 11 residues. CDR3 nucleotide sequence: TGTGCCAGCCAGGGTGATGGTAAGCAGTTCTTC. Translating it yields CASQGDGKQFF.

This clonotype was recorded many times. The chain combines TRBV7-9 with TRBJ2-1, with 11 bases fitting TRBD2. CDR1 is SEHNR, CDR2 FQNEAQ, per germline (reference sequence). This CDR3 spans 18 amino acids. The V and J ends lost 0 bases and 4 bases, in that order; junction bases with no gene match: 8. Written as DNA, the CDR3 is TGTGCCAGCAGCTTAGCACTAGCGGGAGCTGGAGGGTACAATGAGCAGTTCTTC. This encodes CASSLALAGAGGYNEQFF.

This clonotype was detected many times. V is TRBV30 and J is TRBJ1-5; unclear D gene. The CDR3 is made up of 12 amino acids. Deletions cut 0 bases from V and 6 bases from J, with 6 bases between. Germline CDR1 is GTSNPN and CDR2 is SVGIG (reference sequence). CDR3 in DNA: TGTGCCTGGAGTGTATTTGGTCAGCCCCAGCATTTT. This translates into CAWSVFGQPQHF.

This clonotype has ten or more counts. The chain joins TRBV6-2 or TRBV6-3 to TRBJ2-1, with TRBD2 matching 13 bases. CDR1 is MNHEY and CDR2 is SVGEGT in the germline V gene. The junction had 10 bases not matched to a gene; V was cut back by 5 bases and J by 3 bases. The CDR3 covers 18 residues. CDR3 nucleotide sequence: TGTGCCAGCAGTGAAATAGGGACTAGCGGGAAAGGCTACAATGAGCAGTTCTTC. It encodes CASSEIGTSGKGYNEQFF.

The sample holds many counts of this clonotype. V gene TRBV2 combines with J gene TRBJ1-3, with D possibly being TRBD1 (6 bases). Trimming took off 6 bases at V and 0 bases at J, with 12 bases between the two ends. CDR1 and CDR2 from the germline V gene are SNHLY and FYNNEI. The CDR3 runs 15 residues. CDR3 residues: CASRRQVNSGNTIYF. The CDR3 nucleotides are TGTGCCAGCAGGAGACAGGTGAACTCTGGAAACACCATATATTTT.

This chain connects TRBV4-3 to TRBJ2-3, with TRBD2 matching over 11 bases. This CDR3 contains 16 residues. Germline-derived CDR1 and CDR2 are LGHNA and YSLEER. J was trimmed by 4 bases and V by 6 bases; bases with no gene match: 9. CDR3 nucleotide sequence: TGCGCCAGCAGTCCGCGGCTAGCGGGAGGAGCAGATACGCAGTATTTT. It translates to CASSPRLAGGADTQYF.

This clonotype was seen repeatedly, ten times or more. The chain couples TRBV5-5 to TRBJ2-7; D might be TRBD2 (6 bases). With 0 bases removed from V and 4 bases from J, the gap between germline ends came to 17 bases. The germline CDR1 and CDR2 sequences are SGHKS and YYEKEE (reference sequence). CDR3 length: 16 amino acids. The chain's CDR3 is CASSLGPGVGIYEQYF. For the CDR3, the DNA is TGTGCCAGCAGCTTGGGCCCGGGAGTTGGGATATACGAGCAGTACTTC.

At least ten counts were recorded for this clonotype. The chain combines TRBV6-1 with TRBJ1-1; 9 bases line up with TRBD1. CDR3 length: 13 amino acids. Trimming at V came to 6 bases and at J to 4 bases, leaving 3 bases not matched to a gene. The V gene's germline CDR1 is MNHNS and CDR2 SASEGT. The CDR3 DNA reads as TGTGCCAGCAGGGACAGGGGCAGCACTGAAGCTTTCTTT. Protein product: CASRDRGSTEAFF.

This clonotype was counted many times. The chain links TRBV19 to TRBJ2-1, with 8 bases that match TRBD2. CDR3 length equals 16 residues. The germline CDR1 and CDR2 sequences are LNHDA and SQIVND (reference sequence). V lost 9 bases, J lost 4 bases, and 14 bases stayed unmatched. Here the CDR3 DNA reads TGTGCCAGCTCGCGTGTTGCGGGAGGATTTTACAATGAGCAGTTCTTC. Encoded protein: CASSRVAGGFYNEQFF.

This clonotype showed up many times. V gene TRBV27 combines with J gene TRBJ2-2, with D unclear. Germline V gene data show CDR1 as MNHEY and CDR2 as SMNVEV (reference sequence). The CDR3 is 12 residues long. V was clipped by 3 bases and J by 4 bases, with 3 bases between them. CDR3 coding DNA: TGTGCCAGCAGTTTTCCCACCGGGGAGCTGTTTTTT. Amino acids: CASSFPTGELFF.

At least ten counts were recorded for this clonotype. The chain employs TRBV28 and TRBJ2-7; no firm D call. Germline V CDR1 and CDR2: MDHEN, SYDVKM. Trimming removed 4 bases from V and 4 bases from J, with 8 bases in between. The CDR3 loop spans 12 amino acids. Here the CDR3 DNA reads TGTGCCAGCAGTTCCCCCGGGTACGAGCAGTACTTC. Its translation is CASSSPGYEQYF.

This clonotype has ten or more counts. The V gene is TRBV19, the J gene TRBJ2-6, with D hard to call. Trimming took off 9 bases at V and 0 bases at J, with 6 bases between the two ends. CDR3 size: 13 residues. Germline CDR1 is LNHDA and CDR2 is SQIVND (reference sequence). For the CDR3, the DNA is TGTGCCAGCAGGAGCTCTGGGGCCAACGTCCTGACTTTC. Protein sequence: CASRSSGANVLTF.

This clonotype was counted ten times or more. V is TRBV6-2 or TRBV6-3 and J is TRBJ2-4; a weak D match, TRBD1 (6 bases). CDR3 length: 19 amino acids. V was cut by 5 bases and J by 3 bases, with 26 bases left in between. CDR1 is MNHEY and CDR2 is SVGEGT in the germline V gene. CDR3 in amino acids: CASSVYTGNQNPYKNIQYF. The CDR3 DNA sequence: TGTGCCAGCAGTGTCTACACAGGGAACCAAAACCCCTACAAAAACATTCAGTACTTC.

Many counts were recorded for this clonotype. CDR3 nucleotide sequence: TGTGCCAGCAGCTTCGCGTCCTACGAGCAGTACTTC. Its protein is CASSFASYEQYF. The chain has TRBV7-2 and TRBJ2-7; D unresolved. Trimming cost V 3 bases and J 1 base, with 4 bases left between them. This CDR3 is built from 12 residues. From germline, CDR1 is SGHTA and CDR2 FQGNSA.

In this sample, this clonotype turned up many times. As DNA, the CDR3 is TGTGCCACCAGTGAGGCAGGGTGGGACGAGCAGTACTTC. As protein: CATSEAGWDEQYF. V and J are TRBV24-1 and TRBJ2-7; maybe TRBD1 (5 bases). CDR1 and CDR2 from the germline V gene are KGHDR and SFDVKD. Trimming stripped 4 bases from V and 5 bases from J, with 11 bases between. This CDR3 region has 13 residues.

CDR3 residues: CAISGAVDTEAFF. For the CDR3, the DNA is TGTGCCATCAGCGGGGCCGTCGACACTGAAGCTTTCTTT. The chain joins TRBV10-3 to TRBJ1-1; D possibly corresponds to TRBD1 (5 bases). The length of the CDR3 is 13 residues. CDR1 is ENHRY and CDR2 is SYGVKD in the germline V gene. V was shortened by 6 bases and J by 3 bases, with 11 bases between the two germline ends.

There are many counts of this clonotype. The rearrangement joins TRBV3-1 to TRBJ2-7; 12 nucleotides line up with TRBD2. Unmatched junction bases numbered 3, after V lost 0 bases and J lost 0 bases. The CDR3 extends over 17 amino acids. Germline V gives CDR1 LGHDT, CDR2 YNNKEL (reference sequence). CDR3 DNA: TGTGCCAGCAGCCAAGATGCTAGCGGGGGGGCCTCCTACGAGCAGTACTTC. Protein sequence: CASSQDASGGASYEQYF.